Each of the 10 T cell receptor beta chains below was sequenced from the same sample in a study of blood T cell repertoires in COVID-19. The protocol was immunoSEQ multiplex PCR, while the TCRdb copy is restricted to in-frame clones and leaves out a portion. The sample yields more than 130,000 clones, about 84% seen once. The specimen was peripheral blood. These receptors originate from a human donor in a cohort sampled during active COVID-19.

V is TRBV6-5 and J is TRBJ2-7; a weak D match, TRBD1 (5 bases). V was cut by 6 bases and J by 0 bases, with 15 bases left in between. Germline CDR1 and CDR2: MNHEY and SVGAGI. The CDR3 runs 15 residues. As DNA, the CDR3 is TGTGCCAGCAGGGTGAACAGGATCCCCTCCTACGAGCAGTACTTC. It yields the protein CASRVNRIPSYEQYF.

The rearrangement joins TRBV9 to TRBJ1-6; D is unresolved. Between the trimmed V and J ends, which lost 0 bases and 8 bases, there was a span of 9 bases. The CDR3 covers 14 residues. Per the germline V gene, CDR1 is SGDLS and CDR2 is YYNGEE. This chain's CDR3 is CASSVGSTDSPLHF. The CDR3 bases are TGTGCCAGCAGCGTAGGGAGTACGGATTCACCCCTCCACTTT.

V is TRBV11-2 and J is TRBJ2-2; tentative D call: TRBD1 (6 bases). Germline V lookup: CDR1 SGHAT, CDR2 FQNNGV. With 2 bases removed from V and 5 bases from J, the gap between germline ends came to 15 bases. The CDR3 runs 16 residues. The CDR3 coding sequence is TGTGCCAGCAGCTTAAACGACAGGATGAGGACCGGGGAGCTGTTTTTT. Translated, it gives CASSLNDRMRTGELFF.

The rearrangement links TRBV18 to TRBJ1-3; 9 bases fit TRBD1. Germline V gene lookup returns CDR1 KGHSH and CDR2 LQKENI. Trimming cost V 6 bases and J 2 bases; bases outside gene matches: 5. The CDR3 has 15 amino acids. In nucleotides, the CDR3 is TGTGCCAGCTCGGCCGGGACAGGGCCTGGAAACACCATATATTTT. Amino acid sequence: CASSAGTGPGNTIYF.

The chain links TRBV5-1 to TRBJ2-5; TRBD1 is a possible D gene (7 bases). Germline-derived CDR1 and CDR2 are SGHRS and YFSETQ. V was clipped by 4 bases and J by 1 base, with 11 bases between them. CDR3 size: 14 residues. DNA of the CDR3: TGCGCCAGCAGCAGGGGGGACAGCCAAGAGACCCAGTACTTC. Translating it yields CASSRGDSQETQYF.

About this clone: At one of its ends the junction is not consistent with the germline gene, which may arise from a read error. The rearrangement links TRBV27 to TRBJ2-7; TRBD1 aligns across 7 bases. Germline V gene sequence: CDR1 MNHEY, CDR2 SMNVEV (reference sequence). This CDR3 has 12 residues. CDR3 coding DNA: TGTGCCAGCAGTTTATCTTTCGGGACAGCCTTCTTC. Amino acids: CASSLSFGTAFF.

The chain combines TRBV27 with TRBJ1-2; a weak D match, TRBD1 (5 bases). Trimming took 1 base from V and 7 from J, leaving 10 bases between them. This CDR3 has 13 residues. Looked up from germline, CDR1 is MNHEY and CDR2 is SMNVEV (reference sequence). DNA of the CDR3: TGTGCCAGCAGTTTATACAGGTTCTCTGGCTACACCTTC. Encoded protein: CASSLYRFSGYTF.

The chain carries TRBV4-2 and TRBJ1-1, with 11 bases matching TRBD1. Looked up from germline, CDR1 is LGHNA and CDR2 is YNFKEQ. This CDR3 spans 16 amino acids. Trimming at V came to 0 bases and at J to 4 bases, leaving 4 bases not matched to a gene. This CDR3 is CASSQDSGTGGTEAFF. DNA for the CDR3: TGTGCCAGCAGCCAAGATAGCGGGACAGGGGGCACTGAAGCTTTCTTT.

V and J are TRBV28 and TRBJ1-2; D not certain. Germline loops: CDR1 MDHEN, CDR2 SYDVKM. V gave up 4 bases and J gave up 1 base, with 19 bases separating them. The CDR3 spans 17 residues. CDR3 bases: TGTGCCAGCAGTTCACCGACGGAGAACTTACATAACTATGGCTACACCTTC. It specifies CASSSPTENLHNYGYTF.

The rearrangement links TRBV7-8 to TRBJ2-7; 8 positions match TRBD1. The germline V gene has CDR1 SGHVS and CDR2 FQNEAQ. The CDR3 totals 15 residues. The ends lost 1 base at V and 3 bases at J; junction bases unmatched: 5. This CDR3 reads CASSLVETGGYEQYF. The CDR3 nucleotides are TGTGCCAGCAGCTTAGTGGAAACAGGGGGCTACGAGCAGTACTTC.